This T cell receptor beta chain was profiled in a study of identical twins. Trimming pared 0 bases from V and 2 bases from J, leaving 9 bases between. Germline V gene data show CDR1 as SGDLS and CDR2 as YYNGEE. The CDR3 runs 14 residues. This clonotype was found a few times. TCRdb ran MiXCR on the 5' RACE reads and lists one entry per CDR3 protein. The repertoire has about 530,000 distinct CDR3 sequences, about 16% of them found once; the top ten carry about 0.4%. This sample also appeared in a second study, on yellow fever vaccine responses in identical twins.

This sequence joins TRBV9 and TRBJ2-7; D is undetermined. The sequence was collected from a woman aged 18-29 years in good health. Sequencing was done on a sample of CD4+ T cells sorted from blood. This CDR3 reads CASSVGPNPYEQYF. CDR3 bases: TGTGCCAGCAGCGTAGGACCAAACCCCTACGAGCAGTACTTC.